This T cell receptor beta chain appears in the sequencing data of a study of T cells in Graves' hyperthyroidism and ophthalmopathy. The CDR3 sequence is 15 residues long. CDR1 and CDR2 from the germline V gene are DFQATT and SNEGSKA (reference sequence). V lost 6 bases, J lost 2 bases, and 3 bases stayed unmatched. RNA transcripts were the template for amplifying TCR beta CDR3 regions. TCR CDR3 underwent first-round RT-PCR with the HTBI primer set. TCRdb redid the calling of the multiplex PCR reads with MiXCR, one entry per CDR3 protein. The profile shows under 400,000 distinct CDR3 sequences, 15% to 20% of them singletons. This clonotype was seen many times.

What was sequenced was blood. The sequence was obtained from a man aged 25-45 years with Graves' hyperthyroidism. The chain carries TRBV20-1 and TRBJ2-1; 14 bases map to TRBD2. CDR3 residues: CSAGTSGSPYNEQFF. The CDR3 DNA sequence: TGCAGTGCCGGGACTAGCGGGAGCCCCTACAATGAGCAGTTCTTC.